The source of this T cell receptor beta chain is a study of T cells expressing NK-cell markers. The wider study: It was sorted CD3+CD56+NKG2C+, CD3+CD56+NKG2C- and CD3+CD56-NKG2C+ T cells that supplied the TCR beta repertoires. Within the sequenced cohort of eight donors, seven exhibited HCMV seropositivity and one was seronegative. Study conclusions and caveats: In a handful of donors, dominant clonotypes made up about 28.3-65% of CD3+CD56-NKG2C+ cells. The study found dominant NKG2C+ clonotypes at about 1.0-7.5% of CD8+ T cells in about six donors.

TCRdb re-called the 5' RACE reads and shows each CDR3 protein once, DNA omitted. The data show a few hundred thousand distinct CDR3 sequences, and the top ten clones hold under 1.5%. This CDR3 is 15 amino acids long. The germline gives CDR1 SGHTA, CDR2 FQGNSA. Concerning this clonotype: No antigen is known for it.

The origin of this receptor is a woman aged 50 to 65 in good health. The material sequenced was blood T cells: a sorted CD56 or NKG2C T cell subset, CD4+ or CD8+ T cells, or bulk PBMC T cells (not recorded which). The genes are TRBV7-2 and TRBJ2-5; checking the TCRdb D call of TRBD1 is not possible without DNA. The CDR3 sequence: CASSFSGSPAETQYF. The full variable domain, rest sourced from reference TRBV7-2 and TRBJ2-5, is GAGVSQSPSNKVTEKGKDVELRCDPISGHTALYWYRQSLGQGLEFLIYFQGNSAPDKSGLPSDRFSAERTGGSVSTLTIQRTQQEDSAVYLCASSFSGSPAETQYFGPGTRLLVL.